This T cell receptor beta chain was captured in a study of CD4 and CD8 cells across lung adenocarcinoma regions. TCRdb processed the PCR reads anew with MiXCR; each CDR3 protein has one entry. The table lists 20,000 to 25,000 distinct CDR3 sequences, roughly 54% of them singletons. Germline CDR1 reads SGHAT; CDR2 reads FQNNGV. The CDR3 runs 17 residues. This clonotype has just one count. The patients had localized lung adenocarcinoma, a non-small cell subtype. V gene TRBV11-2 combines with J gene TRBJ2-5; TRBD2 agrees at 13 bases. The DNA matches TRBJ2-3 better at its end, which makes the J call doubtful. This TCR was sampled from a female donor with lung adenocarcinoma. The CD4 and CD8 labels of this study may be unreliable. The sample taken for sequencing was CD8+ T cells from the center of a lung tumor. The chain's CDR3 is CASSPGLAGKAGDTQYF. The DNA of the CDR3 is TGTGCCAGCAGCCCGGGACTAGCGGGAAAGGCTGGAGATACGCAGTATTTT.